The 11 T cell receptor beta chains reported below all come from one sample, sequenced in a study of T-cell reconstitution after alpha-beta-depleted transplantation in children. Preparation of the TCRbeta library was carried out with unique molecular identifiers. TCRdb re-called the PCR reads through MiXCR, storing one row per CDR3 protein. The data show around 450,000 distinct CDR3 sequences, about 11% seen once. This sample comprised PBMCs, obtained before TCRalphabeta/CD19-depleted stem cell transplant. Receptors originate from a child aged 2-15 years with inherited bone marrow failure, due to receive a stem cell transplant.

V usage is TRBV4-1 and J usage is TRBJ2-3; no clear D. Germline V gene sequence: CDR1 MGHRA, CDR2 YSYEKL. V was clipped by 0 bases and J by 3 bases, with 10 bases between them. This CDR3 is built from 15 residues. The CDR3 region is CASSQEHYLTDTQYF. CDR3 nucleotide sequence: TGCGCCAGCAGCCAAGAACACTACCTAACAGATACGCAGTATTTT.

This clonotype was detected many times. The rearrangement links TRBV4-3 to TRBJ2-1; TRBD1 aligns across 8 bases. J gave up 2 bases and V 3 bases, and 0 bases lay outside the gene matches. The CDR3 runs to 14 residues. CDR1 and CDR2 (germline): LGHNA, YSLEER. CDR3 DNA: TGCGCCAGCAGCCAGGACAGGGCCTACAATGAGCAGTTCTTC. Translated, it gives CASSQDRAYNEQFF.

This clonotype was seen ten or more times. J is TRBJ1-4 and V is TRBV9; 9 bases are shared with TRBD1. The CDR3 has 16 residues. Germline lookup yields CDR1 SGDLS and CDR2 YYNGEE. V lost 4 bases and J lost 0; bases outside the gene matches: 4. The CDR3 sequence: CASSTRTGATNEKLFF. DNA of the CDR3: TGTGCCAGCAGCACCCGGACAGGGGCAACTAATGAAAAACTGTTTTTT.

This rearrangement joins TRBV5-1 to TRBJ2-7, with 8 bases that match TRBD1. This CDR3 spans 15 amino acids. Germline CDR1 reads SGHRS; CDR2 reads YFSETQ. V shed 0 bases and J 0 bases; nucleotides not matched to a gene: 2. CDR3 region: CASSLEGQASYEQYF. CDR3 nucleotides: TGCGCCAGCAGCTTGGAGGGACAGGCCTCCTACGAGCAGTACTTC.

This clonotype was observed many times. This CDR3 reads CASRGDGYEQYF. CDR3 in DNA: TGCGCCAGCAGGGGGGACGGATACGAGCAGTACTTC. The rearrangement links TRBV5-1 to TRBJ2-7; either TRBD1 or TRBD2 may supply D (5 bases each). This CDR3 is built from 12 residues. Looked up from germline, CDR1 is SGHRS and CDR2 is YFSETQ. With 5 bases removed from V and 4 bases from J, the gap between germline ends came to 10 bases.

This clonotype came up many times. The V call is TRBV7-2, the J call TRBJ2-7; possible D gene TRBD2, 6 bases. Looked up from germline, CDR1 is SGHTA and CDR2 is FQGNSA. The V end was cut by 5 bases, the J end by 4 bases, with 12 bases between. The CDR3 runs to 13 residues. As DNA, the CDR3 is TGTGCCAGCAGCCAACGGGACTCATACGAGCAGTACTTC. Its translation is CASSQRDSYEQYF.

This clonotype was counted a few times. The chain employs TRBV2 and TRBJ1-5; the D gene is possibly TRBD1 (5 bases). The length of the CDR3 is 11 residues. Germline V gene sequence: CDR1 SNHLY, CDR2 FYNNEI. V lost 5 bases and J lost 8, with 7 bases in between. This CDR3 is CASSLREPQHF. The CDR3 nucleotides read TGTGCCAGCAGTCTCAGGGAGCCCCAGCATTTT.

The sample holds many counts of this clonotype. The rearrangement uses TRBV19 and TRBJ2-3; 10 bases line up with TRBD1. CDR1 and CDR2 (germline): LNHDA, SQIVND (reference sequence). CDR3 length: 14 amino acids. As DNA, the CDR3 is TGTGCTAGCAGCCGGACAGGGGGTACAGATACGCAGTATTTT. Protein sequence: CASSRTGGTDTQYF.

For this clonotype: It may be a read error: a sequence one base away is much more abundant. The chain couples TRBV7-9 to TRBJ2-7, with TRBD2 identical over 11 bases. Germline V gene sequence: CDR1 SEHNR, CDR2 FQNEAQ (reference sequence). The length of the CDR3 is 15 residues. V trimming: 1 base; J trimming: 8 bases; junction bases outside the gene matches: 7. In DNA, the CDR3 is TGTGCCAGCAGCTTAGGAACTAGCGGGAGAGAAAAGCAGTACTTC. Translation gives CASSLGTSGREKQYF.

This clonotype was found a few times. This chain uses TRBV20-1 with TRBJ2-1; TRBD2 aligns across 8 bases. CDR1 and CDR2 from the germline V gene are DFQATT and SNEGSKA (reference sequence). The CDR3 extends over 14 amino acids. The V gene end was trimmed by 3 bases and the J gene end by 2 bases; junction bases not matched to a gene: 3. The CDR3 spells CSASPAGAYNEQFF. CDR3 DNA: TGCAGTGCTAGCCCAGCGGGAGCCTACAATGAGCAGTTCTTC.

This clonotype occurred many times. The chain links TRBV6-5 to TRBJ1-5; 8 bases are a match to TRBD1. Germline CDR1 reads MNHEY; CDR2 reads SVGAGI. The length of the CDR3 is 14 residues. V trimming: 7 bases; J trimming: 6 bases; junction bases outside the gene matches: 8. The CDR3 reads CASKSQGAAQPQHF. The CDR3 DNA sequence: TGTGCCAGCAAGAGTCAGGGGGCGGCTCAGCCCCAGCATTTT.